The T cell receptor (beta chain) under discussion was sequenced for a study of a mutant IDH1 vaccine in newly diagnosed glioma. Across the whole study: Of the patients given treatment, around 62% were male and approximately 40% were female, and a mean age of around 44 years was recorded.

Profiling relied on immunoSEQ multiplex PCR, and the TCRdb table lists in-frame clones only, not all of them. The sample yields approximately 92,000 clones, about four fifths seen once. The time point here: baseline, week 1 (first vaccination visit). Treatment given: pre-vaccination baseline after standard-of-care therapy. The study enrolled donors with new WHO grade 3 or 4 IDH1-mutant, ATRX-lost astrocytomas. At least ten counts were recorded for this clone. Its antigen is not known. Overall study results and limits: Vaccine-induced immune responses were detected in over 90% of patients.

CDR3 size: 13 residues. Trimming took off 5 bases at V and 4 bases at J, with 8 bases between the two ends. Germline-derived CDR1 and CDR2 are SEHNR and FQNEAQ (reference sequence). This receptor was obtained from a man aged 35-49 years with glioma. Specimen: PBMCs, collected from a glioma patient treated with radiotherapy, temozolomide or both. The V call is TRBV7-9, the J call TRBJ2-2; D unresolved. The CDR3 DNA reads TGTGCCAGCAGCCGCGCCGGCACCGGGGAGCTGTTTTTT. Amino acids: CASSRAGTGELFF.